Only a few counts were recorded for the clone carrying this TCR beta chain. The sample originates from a study of early T cells in non-severe SARS-CoV-2 infection. Looking at the study overall: It was bulk RNA from unsorted whole blood that was sequenced, and the chains were unpaired.

Germline CDR1 reads SGHKS; CDR2 reads YYEKEE (reference sequence). V was shortened by 1 base and J by 4 bases, with 8 bases between the two germline ends. The length of the CDR3 is 14 residues. Each single cDNA molecule received a unique molecular identifier. From the 5' RACE reads, TCRdb called clonotypes with MiXCR, one entry per CDR3 protein. The sample holds approximately 79,000 distinct CDR3 sequences; roughly 13% are singletons and the top ten take 1% to 1.4%. Input material: whole blood. V is TRBV5-5 and J is TRBJ2-2, with D unresolved. This receptor was obtained from an adult who was a healthcare worker with PCR-confirmed SARS-CoV-2 infection or an uninfected control (not recorded which). CDR3 in DNA: TGTGCCAGCAGCTTGATGGCCGGCACCGGGGAGCTGTTTTTT. This gives the protein CASSLMAGTGELFF.